This T cell receptor beta chain was sequenced during a study of cytomegalovirus exposure and HLA in healthy donors. Study as a whole: An analysis done earlier identified 90 million to 120 million unique TCR beta sequences from about 179 million T cells. Around 85 million unique TCR sequences came from HLA-typed donors in an early release.

This clone was observed a handful of times. Antigen unknown. The study's findings and limits: A later analysis showed that HLA-associated TCR beta chains had undergone more clonal expansion than equally common others. When a later analysis was performed, an Asian-associated ancestry cluster reportedly had fewer N-insertions than the approximately 680-donor mean.

13 Jbeta primers and 60 Vbeta primers were used for the PCR. Measured with immunoSEQ multiplex PCR; TCRdb has only the in-frame clones, and not every one. The table has about 120,000 clones, around three fifths seen once. The CDR3 extends over 14 amino acids. CDR1 and CDR2 (germline): SGHVT, SQSDAQ. The V segment lost 4 bases and the J segment 8 bases; nucleotides outside the gene matches: 7. The sequencing input was PBMCs. The source of this sequence is a woman aged 35 to 49 in good health and CMV-seropositive. The V call is TRBV7-4, the J call TRBJ1-2, with TRBD1 identical over 10 bases. The CDR3 here is CASSSATGGDGYTF. The DNA for the CDR3 is TGTGCCAGCAGCTCAGCGACAGGGGGCGACGGCTACACCTTC.